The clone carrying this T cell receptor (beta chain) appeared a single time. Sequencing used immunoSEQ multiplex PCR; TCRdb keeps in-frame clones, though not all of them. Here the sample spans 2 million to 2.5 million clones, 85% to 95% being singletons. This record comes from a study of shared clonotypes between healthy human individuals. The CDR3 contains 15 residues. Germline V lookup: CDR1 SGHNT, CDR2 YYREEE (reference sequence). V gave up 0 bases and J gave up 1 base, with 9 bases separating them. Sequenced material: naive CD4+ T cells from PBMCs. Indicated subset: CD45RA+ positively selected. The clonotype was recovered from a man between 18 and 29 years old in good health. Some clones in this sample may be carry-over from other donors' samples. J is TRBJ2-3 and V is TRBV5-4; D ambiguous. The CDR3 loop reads CASSLGTRGTDTQYF. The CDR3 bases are TGTGCCAGCAGCTTGGGAACAAGAGGCACAGATACGCAGTATTTT.